This T cell receptor (beta chain) was sequenced for a study of cytomegalovirus exposure and HLA in healthy donors. The germline V and J ends were trimmed by 2 bases and 12 bases, with 20 bases remaining between them. There are 14 residues in the CDR3. From germline, CDR1 is SEHNR and CDR2 FQNEAQ (reference sequence). 13 Jbeta primers and 60 Vbeta primers were used for the PCR. Profiled with immunoSEQ multiplex PCR; TCRdb holds only in-frame clones, not every one. The sample includes roughly 240,000 clones, approximately 78% seen only once; the top ten take about 0.47%. In its sample, this clone was seen a few times.

The origin of this receptor is a boy aged 5-17 years in good health and CMV-seronegative. Sequencing was performed on PBMCs. The chain couples TRBV7-9 to TRBJ2-7; possibly TRBD1 for D (6 bases). In DNA, the CDR3 is TGTGCCAGCAGCTTAATTGCAGGGGACGTTCGTCGGTACTTC. Translated, it gives CASSLIAGDVRRYF.